This TCR beta chain was documented in a study of shared clonotypes between healthy human individuals (dated by TCRdb to the early 2020s). In the study overall: A couple of women and a few men aged 18 to 49 years were included in the cohort. For each donor, CD4 naive and CD4 memory were each run on three plates, CD8 naive on two plates, and CD8 memory on one plate. Blood TCR repertoires of five healthy adults were deeply sequenced to estimate repertoire size and the extent of clonotype sharing between individuals. To increase sequencing depth and limit assay-specific biases, different laboratories used diverse techniques to prepare libraries and sequence TCR repertoires. Leukapheresis yielded between about 0.85 and 10 billion PBMCs per donor.

Using the deep immunoSEQ assay, multiplex PCR amplified TCR CDR3 regions from genomic DNA. Extracted genomic DNA from each cell subset was spread evenly across all wells of several immunoSEQ 96-well plates, with each plate serving as a replicate. For sorted subsets, about 210 ng of genomic DNA, equivalent to some 30,000 T cell genomes, went into each replicate PCR. Purified libraries were measured with a Qubit 3.0 fluorometer, size-checked on a Bioanalyzer 2100, and measured again with the KAPA Library Quantification kit. Every immunoSEQ 96-well plate was sequenced on a separate single-read 150-cycle Illumina NextSeq 550 flow cell. On the authors' methods: Because only junctional sequences without quality scores were contained in the immunoSEQ output, filtering matching that applied to full-length reads could not be performed. To assign V/J genes and CDR3, sequences were annotated against IMGT germline references using PyIR, a Python wrapper for IgBLAST v1.9. Reads were removed for weak V/J assignments (E-value above 1e-6), missing CDR3, stop codons, out-of-frame junctions, or ambiguous translated residues. A V3J clonotype was defined by an identical inferred V gene, J gene, and CDR3 amino acid sequence. The percentage overlap between two repertoires was calculated by dividing the number of shared unique clonotypes by the size of the smaller repertoire. Repertoire richness was assessed with RTK rarefaction, the Chao1 estimator, and Recon v2.1 estimates of unobserved clonotypes. Generation probabilities were computed with OLGA for all TCRbeta clonotypes obtained by the gDNA method from a few donors. Sourced from immuneACCESS, this table was stored by TCRdb with only in-frame sequences that have V and J called. A share of the clones is absent; for the studies checked, an unresolved V gene accounts for under half, and the remainder has no known explanation. The DNA was the basis for D and trimming; V, J and clone size are from that table. Here the sample has over a million clones; about 75% occur a single time. The ten largest clones represent over 1.3% of the sample.

What the authors observed across the whole study: The genetic and exposure-history diversity represented was limited by the small number of donors. Higher generation probabilities were observed for clonotypes shared by all four sorted-subset donors than for non-shared clonotypes. Rarefaction of sorted-subset datasets indicated incomplete sequencing despite the large sequencing depth. Estimated clonotype richness was generally larger for naive than for memory subsets. Approximately 4.8% of naive CD4, 3.5% of naive CD8, 2% to 2.5% of memory CD4, and approximately 0.4% of memory CD8 clonotypes were shared across four donors. Pairwise subsampling indicated that sequencing depth was expected to affect the degree of clonotype sharing among donors. Only blood was sampled, and tissue TCR repertoires likely differ from those in blood.

Donors were healthy HIV-negative adults with no recently reported acute infections or vaccinations. All donors were Caucasian adults living in Nashville, Tennessee, USA. CD4+ T cells were enriched by magnetic negative selection, after which naive cells were positively selected on CD45RA and the negative fraction was taken as the memory subset. Blood was collected by leukapheresis, and PBMCs were isolated by Ficoll-Histopaque density gradient centrifugation and then cryopreserved in liquid nitrogen vapor phase. Analytical flow cytometry was used to check the purity and quantity of every magnetically sorted T cell population. Genomic DNA was isolated from each sorted fraction and quantified by UV absorbance on a Nanodrop 2000c. Points on this clone: The antigen it recognizes is unknown. The input lacks base qualities; no much larger clone sits a single base away.

V loses 3 bases, J loses 4 bases, and the germline ends lie 10 bases apart. CDR1 is given as SGHAT and CDR2 as FQNNGV, both from the germline V gene. Including the terminal cysteine and phenylalanine, the CDR3 comprises 14 residues. Of all the DNA, just the CDR3 is kept, 42 bases in frame from base 1. The rearrangement combines TRBV11-2 with TRBJ1-5; no D gene can be assigned with confidence. Sequencing was performed on memory CD4+ T cells sorted from blood. Read against the paper, the sample's cell subset or site label means: CD45RA-negative fraction. This clonotype originated in a young man in good health. The nucleotide sequence is given as TGTGCCAGCAGCTTTAACGCAGAGAATCAGCCCCAGCATTTT. The resulting protein is CASSFNAENQPQHF.